This T cell receptor (beta chain) was identified in a study of PD-L1 blockade in urothelial cancer. Study-wide context: Samples came from 3 weeks, at the second dose, and 6 weeks into treatment.

The CDR3 has 13 residues. The ends lost 5 bases at V and 3 bases at J; junction bases unmatched: 3. CDR1 and CDR2 from the germline V gene are MNHEY and SVGAGI. The authors spiked synthetic TCR analog templates into each PCR. Assay: immunoSEQ multiplex PCR; the TCRdb copy retains only in-frame clones and omits some. The table has about 84,000 clones, more than 75% seen once; the top ten hold more than 8%. Locally advanced or metastatic urothelial carcinoma was present in patients. A total of 1 to 8 samples per patient were collected pretreatment and on-treatment. The chain has TRBV6-5 and TRBJ1-2, with 7 bases matching TRBD1. The receptor's source is a man between 65 and 80 years old with urothelial cancer. The source material was PBMCs, sampled around atezolizumab (anti-PD-L1) treatment. The CDR3 is CASSRDSDYGYTF. The CDR3 bases are TGTGCCAGCAGTAGGGACAGTGACTATGGCTACACCTTC.